A selection of T cell receptor beta chains follows, all from one sample in a study of memory CD8 T cells in hepatitis C reinfection. Libraries were prepared by immunoSEQ multiplex PCR; TCRdb keeps only in-frame clonotypes and omits some of them. This table has about 46,000 clones, 85% to 90% appearing once. What was sequenced was naive CD8+ T cells sorted from blood. The receptors stem from a man aged 18 to 35 with hepatitis C virus infection. The CDR3 runs from the conserved cysteine through the conserved F or W. A D gene is named only where the DNA matches it firmly. Clone size is given for some rows only: seen once, a few or many times, or a class if the clone is expanded.

size,J,V,length,D,CDR3,DNA
-,TRBJ2-7,TRBV27,15,TRBD2,CASSLSGGGTYEQYF,TGTGCCAGCAGTTTATCTGGCGGGGGTACCTACGAGCAGTACTTC
-,TRBJ2-5,TRBV5-8,13,-,CASSANVQETQYF,TGTGCCAGCAGCGCGAATGTACAAGAGACCCAGTACTTC
-,TRBJ2-3,TRBV5-6,15,-,CASSLGQLDTDTQYF,TGTGCCAGCAGCTTGGGACAGTTAGACACAGATACGCAGTATTTT
-,TRBJ2-7,TRBV7-8,16,TRBD2,CASSLLGGLDPYEQYF,TGTGCCAGCAGCTTATTAGGGGGACTAGACCCCTACGAGCAGTACTTC
-,TRBJ2-5,TRBV5-6,12,-,CASSTSYSIQYF,TGTGCCAGCAGCACCTCCTATAGCATCCAGTACTTC
-,TRBJ1-1,TRBV11-2,13,-,CASSFGRGTEAFF,-
-,TRBJ2-5,TRBV5-6,14,-,CASSLGLEVETQYF,TGTGCCAGCAGCTTGGGACTAGAGGTCGAGACCCAGTACTTC
-,TRBJ2-5,TRBV10-2,15,TRBD1,CASSDLAQGEETQYF,TGCGCCAGCAGTGACCTAGCTCAGGGGGAGGAGACCCAGTACTTC
-,TRBJ2-5,TRBV15,14,-,CATSRDGRQETQYF,TGTGCCACCAGCAGAGACGGCAGGCAAGAGACCCAGTACTTC
few,TRBJ1-1,TRBV10-2,14,-,CASSDGASNTEAFF,TGCGCCAGCAGTGATGGAGCCTCGAACACTGAAGCTTTCTTT
-,TRBJ2-3,TRBV10-2,17,-,CASSESMGGIGTDTQYF,TGCGCCAGCAGTGAGTCTATGGGGGGAATCGGCACAGATACGCAGTATTTT
-,TRBJ1-1,TRBV29-1,13,-,CSGEDIKNTEAFF,TGCAGCGGGGAGGACATAAAGAACACTGAAGCTTTCTTT
-,TRBJ2-5,TRBV14,15,TRBD2,CASSQVRGRGETQYF,TGTGCCAGCAGCCAAGTCAGAGGGAGGGGAGAGACCCAGTACTTC
-,TRBJ1-5,TRBV19,13,TRBD1,CASRTGANQPQHF,TGTGCCAGTAGGACAGGGGCTAATCAGCCCCAGCATTTT
-,TRBJ2-5,TRBV5-6,15,-,CASSLVRSRGETQYF,TGTGCCAGCAGCTTGGTTAGGAGCCGCGGGGAGACCCAGTACTTC
-,TRBJ2-3,TRBV28,15,-,CASAWSRGPADTQYF,TGTGCCAGCGCATGGTCCCGCGGTCCCGCAGATACGCAGTATTTT
-,TRBJ2-1,TRBV7-9,15,TRBD2,CASSLALAGYNEQFF,TGTGCCAGCAGCTTAGCTTTAGCGGGATATAATGAGCAGTTCTTC
once,TRBJ2-7,TRBV28,17,TRBD2,CASSSTPLSGRPYEQYF,TGTGCCAGCAGTTCTACCCCCCTTAGCGGGAGGCCTTACGAGCAGTACTTC
-,TRBJ2-1,TRBV6-7,19,TRBD2,CASSYRASGRVSSYNEQFF,TGTGCCAGCAGTTACAGGGCTAGCGGGAGGGTTAGCTCCTACAATGAGCAGTTCTTC
-,TRBJ1-2,TRBV14,14,-,CASSQEARDYGYTF,TGTGCCAGCAGCCAAGAGGCCAGGGACTATGGCTACACCTTC
-,TRBJ1-5,TRBV7-9,13,-,CASSDPTGQPQHF,TGTGCCAGCAGCGACCCGACAGGACAGCCCCAGCATTTT
-,TRBJ2-3,TRBV29-1,14,TRBD2,CSVEWRESPDTQYF,TGCAGCGTTGAATGGCGGGAGAGCCCAGATACGCAGTATTTT
few,TRBJ1-3,TRBV2,14,-,CASSEDTAGNTIYF,TGTGCCAGCAGTGAAGATACGGCTGGAAACACCATATATTTT
-,TRBJ2-5,TRBV7-9,15,TRBD2,CASSAGLVGGVDQYF,TGTGCCAGCAGCGCAGGACTGGTGGGGGGGGTGGACCAGTACTTC
-,TRBJ2-7,TRBV19,14,-,CASSAQGFGYEQYF,TGTGCCAGTAGTGCACAGGGTTTTGGCTACGAGCAGTACTTC
-,TRBJ2-5,TRBV4-1,16,-,CASSHEPGLPQETQYF,TGCGCCAGCAGCCATGAACCGGGACTGCCGCAAGAGACCCAGTACTTC
-,TRBJ1-2,TRBV6-1,16,TRBD1,CASSDIGAGGSYGYTF,TGTGCCAGCAGTGATATCGGGGCAGGGGGCAGCTATGGCTACACCTTC
once,TRBJ2-1,TRBV27,14,TRBD2,CASSPGLVYNEQFF,TGTGCCAGCAGCCCCGGACTAGTTTACAATGAGCAGTTCTTC
once,TRBJ1-2,TRBV7-9,14,-,CASSLDSWPYGYTF,TGTGCCAGCAGCTTAGATTCGTGGCCCTATGGCTACACCTTC
-,TRBJ1-2,TRBV7-8,15,-,CASSLESSGMDGYTF,TGTGCCAGCAGCTTAGAATCGTCAGGGATGGATGGCTACACCTTC
-,TRBJ2-3,TRBV4-3,17,-,CASSQDTGTPTGDTQYF,TGCGCCAGCAGCCAAGATACAGGGACCCCCACGGGAGATACGCAGTATTTT
-,TRBJ2-7,TRBV2,13,-,CASSEVRADEQYF,TGTGCCAGCAGTGAAGTCAGGGCCGACGAGCAGTACTTC
-,TRBJ2-2,TRBV9,14,-,CASSGSTTPGELFF,TGTGCCAGCAGCGGGTCCACGACACCCGGGGAGCTGTTTTTT
-,TRBJ2-1,TRBV28,13,-,CASSLGGLGEQFF,TGTGCCAGCAGTTTAGGGGGCCTGGGTGAGCAGTTCTTC
-,TRBJ2-5,TRBV10-2,14,-,CASNYGRLSETQYF,TGCGCCAGCAATTACGGCAGGTTGTCAGAGACCCAGTACTTC
-,TRBJ1-1,TRBV29-1,12,TRBD1,CSASGGDTEAFF,TGCAGCGCCTCAGGGGGCGACACTGAAGCTTTCTTT
-,TRBJ2-3,TRBV9,16,-,CAGSVFSGTSTDTQYF,TGTGCCGGCAGCGTATTTAGCGGTACCAGCACAGATACGCAGTATTTT
-,TRBJ2-3,TRBV7-9,15,TRBD1,CASSFGQGATDTQYF,TGTGCCAGCAGCTTTGGACAGGGGGCAACAGATACGCAGTATTTT
-,TRBJ2-1,TRBV19,15,-,CASTLGGGTYNEQFF,TGTGCCAGTACTCTGGGGGGTGGAACCTACAATGAGCAGTTCTTC
few,TRBJ1-1,TRBV5-8,14,TRBD1,CASSSRQGSTEAFF,TGTGCCAGCAGCTCCCGACAGGGTAGCACTGAAGCTTTCTTT
-,TRBJ2-2,TRBV27,15,TRBD1,CASSSGQGVAGELFF,TGTGCCAGCAGTTCGGGACAGGGGGTGGCCGGGGAGCTGTTTTTT
few,TRBJ1-2,TRBV5-1,17,TRBD1,CASSLGGWTGGFYGYTF,TGCGCCAGCAGCTTGGGGGGTTGGACAGGCGGATTCTATGGCTACACCTTC
-,TRBJ2-2,TRBV13,17,-,CASSLNPGAANTGELFF,TGTGCCAGCAGCTTAAACCCGGGAGCGGCGAACACCGGGGAGCTGTTTTTT
-,TRBJ1-5,TRBV27,13,-,CASSFGANQPQHF,TGTGCCAGCAGTTTCGGTGCGAATCAGCCCCAGCATTTT
-,TRBJ2-6,TRBV30,13,-,CAWNLGGANVLTF,TGTGCCTGGAACCTCGGGGGGGCCAACGTCCTGACTTTC
few,TRBJ2-7,TRBV5-1,18,TRBD2,CASSRPPPGLADTYEQYF,TGCGCCAGCAGCAGGCCCCCGCCGGGACTAGCGGATACCTACGAGCAGTACTTC
once,TRBJ1-4,TRBV4-1,17,TRBD1,CASSPWTGGFGNEKLFF,TGCGCCAGCAGCCCATGGACAGGGGGATTTGGTAATGAAAAACTGTTTTTT
-,TRBJ2-1,TRBV7-9,14,TRBD2,CASSLGGEGNEQFF,TGTGCCAGCAGCTTAGGCGGGGAGGGGAATGAGCAGTTCTTC
-,TRBJ2-7,TRBV25-1,13,-,CASSPWVRYEQYF,TGTGCCAGCAGTCCATGGGTCAGGTACGAGCAGTACTTC
-,TRBJ1-1,TRBV27,14,TRBD1,CASSPGTGTTEAFF,TGTGCCAGCAGTCCGGGGACAGGGACAACTGAAGCTTTCTTT
-,TRBJ2-7,TRBV28,19,-,CASSRGEDIAEDSSYEQYF,TGTGCCAGCTCAAGGGGTGAGGATATAGCGGAGGATAGCTCCTACGAGCAGTACTTC
-,TRBJ2-2,TRBV4-1,13,-,CASSQEGDGELFF,TGCGCCAGCAGCCAAGAAGGGGACGGGGAGCTGTTTTTT
-,TRBJ2-3,TRBV4-1,15,-,CASSQDRGGADTQYF,TGCGCCAGCAGCCAAGACAGGGGTGGGGCAGATACGCAGTATTTT
-,TRBJ1-4,TRBV4-3,16,-,CASSQDRRQVSEKLFF,TGCGCCAGCAGCCAAGATCGTAGACAAGTTAGTGAAAAACTGTTTTTT
-,TRBJ1-1,TRBV6-5,12,-,CASSRDSTEAFF,TGTGCCAGCAGCCGGGACTCCACTGAAGCTTTCTTT
-,TRBJ2-2,TRBV14,15,-,CASSGGGLNTGELFF,TGTGCCAGCAGCGGCGGGGGCCTGAACACCGGGGAGCTGTTTTTT
-,TRBJ2-7,TRBV19,14,-,CASSMDSFTYEQYF,TGTGCCAGTAGTATGGACAGTTTCACCTACGAGCAGTACTTC